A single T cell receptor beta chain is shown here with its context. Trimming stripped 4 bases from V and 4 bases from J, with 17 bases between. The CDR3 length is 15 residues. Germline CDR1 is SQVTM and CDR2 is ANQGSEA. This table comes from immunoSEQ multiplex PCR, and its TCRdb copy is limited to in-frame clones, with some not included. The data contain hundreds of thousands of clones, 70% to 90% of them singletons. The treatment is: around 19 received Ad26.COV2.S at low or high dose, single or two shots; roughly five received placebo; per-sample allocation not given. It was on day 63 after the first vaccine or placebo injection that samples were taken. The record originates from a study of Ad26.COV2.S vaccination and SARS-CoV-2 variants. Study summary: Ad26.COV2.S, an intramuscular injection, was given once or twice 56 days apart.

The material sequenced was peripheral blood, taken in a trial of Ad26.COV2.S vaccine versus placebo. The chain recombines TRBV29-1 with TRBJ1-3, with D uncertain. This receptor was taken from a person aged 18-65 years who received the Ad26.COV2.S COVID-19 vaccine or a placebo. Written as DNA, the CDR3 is TGCAGCGTTGTTGGTGGTTTTGAGTCCGGAAACACCATATATTTT. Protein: CSVVGGFESGNTIYF.